A selection of T cell receptor beta chains follows, all from one sample in a study of blood T cell repertoires in COVID-19. This table comes from immunoSEQ multiplex PCR, and its TCRdb copy is limited to in-frame clones, with some not included. This table has about 240,000 clones, 75% to 85% appearing once. The sequenced sample consisted of peripheral blood. These TCRs come from a woman of 80 years or more with COVID-19, enrolled during active disease. Both conserved end residues are part of each CDR3. D genes are given only for firm matches. Only part of the rows carry a size: once, few, many, or a class if the clone is expanded.

d_call,j_call,v_call,clone_size,cdr3_nt,cdr3_aa
-,TRBJ1-2,TRBV12-3/TRBV12-4,-,TGTGCCAGCAGCTTAACAGGGCTCTATGGCTACACCTTC,CASSLTGLYGYTF
TRBD1,TRBJ1-2,TRBV19,few,TGTGCCAGTAGTATAGGGGACAGGGTGAACTATGGCTACACCTTC,CASSIGDRVNYGYTF
TRBD2,TRBJ2-1,TRBV5-1,-,TGCGCCAGCAGCCCCGGCGGTGGGAACTGGCTAGCGGCCAACAATGAGCAGTTCTTC,CASSPGGGNWLAANNEQFF
-,TRBJ1-5,TRBV25-1,-,TGTGCCAGCAGTGTAGGCGGACTCCCTAGCAATCAGCCCCAGCATTTT,CASSVGGLPSNQPQHF
-,TRBJ2-3,TRBV7-9,-,TGTGCCAGCAGCTTATGGAGGGCCCGGGGTGCAGATACGCAGTATTTT,CASSLWRARGADTQYF
TRBD1,TRBJ1-5,TRBV4-1,-,TGCGCCAGCAGCCAAGTAAGGGGGCTGCGCAATCAGCCCCAGCATTTT,CASSQVRGLRNQPQHF
-,TRBJ1-1,TRBV7-9,-,TGTGCCAGCAGACGCCAGGGTTCGGACACTGAAGCTTTCTTT,CASRRQGSDTEAFF
TRBD1,TRBJ1-1,TRBV5-1,-,TGCGCCAGCAGCTTGACTGCCGACAGGGGAGGTGAAGCTTTCTTT,CASSLTADRGGEAFF
-,TRBJ1-2,TRBV30,-,TGTGCCTGGAGCCTTGGGCAGAAGTATGGCTACACCTTC,CAWSLGQKYGYTF
TRBD1,TRBJ2-5,TRBV3-1/TRBV3-2,once,TGTGCCAGCAACCGACAGGGGGCGGAGGAGACCCAGTACTTC,CASNRQGAEETQYF
TRBD1,TRBJ1-1,TRBV2,once,TGTGCCAGCAGTGCGGGACAGACAAACACTGAAGCTTTCTTT,CASSAGQTNTEAFF
TRBD1,TRBJ1-4,TRBV6-6,once,TGTGCCAGCAGCCCGGGACAGCTTAATGAAAAACTGTTTTTT,CASSPGQLNEKLFF
-,TRBJ1-5,TRBV2,once,TGTGCCAGCAGTGAGGGAGGGGTAGGACAGCCCCAGCATTTT,CASSEGGVGQPQHF
TRBD2,TRBJ2-1,TRBV11-2,once,TGTGCCAGCAGCAGGGAGGGAGAACCATACAATGAGCAGTTCTTC,CASSREGEPYNEQFF
-,TRBJ1-1,TRBV7-3,-,TGTGCCAGCAGCTTGGGCCCTAGCAACACTGAAGCTTTCTTT,CASSLGPSNTEAFF
TRBD1,TRBJ2-5,TRBV2,-,TGTGCCAGCAGTGGGGGACAGGTCCAAGAGACCCAGTACTTC,CASSGGQVQETQYF
-,TRBJ1-1,TRBV30,-,TGTGCCTGGAGTGTACAGATGAACACTGAAGCTTTCTTT,CAWSVQMNTEAFF
-,TRBJ1-2,TRBV27,-,TGTGCCAGCAGTTCGTACAGGGTCGGAGGCTACACCTTC,CASSSYRVGGYTF
TRBD2,TRBJ2-3,TRBV24-1,-,TGTGCCACCAGTGAGGCTAGCGGGAGGGCCAGCACAGATACGCAGTATTTT,CATSEASGRASTDTQYF
TRBD1,TRBJ2-3,TRBV7-8,-,TGTGCCAGTTCACAGGGGGCGAGCACAGATACGCAGTATTTT,CASSQGASTDTQYF
-,TRBJ2-2,TRBV7-3,-,TGTGCCAGCAGTAGAGGCGCCGGGGAGCTGTTTTTT,CASSRGAGELFF
TRBD1,TRBJ2-2,TRBV19,-,TGTGCCAGTAGTGGTATCGGGACAGGGGGTACCGGGGAGCTGTTTTTT,CASSGIGTGGTGELFF
-,TRBJ1-1,TRBV6-5,few,TGTGCCAGCAGTCTGACAGTACGGACTGAAGCTTTCTTT,CASSLTVRTEAFF
TRBD2,TRBJ2-3,TRBV4-1,once,TGCGCCAGCAGCCACGAGCGGACTAGGCAGTATTTT,CASSHERTRQYF
-,TRBJ2-2,TRBV11-2,-,TGTGCCAGCAGCTTAGAGAGCGGGGAGCTGTTTTTT,CASSLESGELFF
TRBD1,TRBJ1-1,TRBV6-5,-,TGTGCCAGCAGGACAGGGATTGGCGGTACTGAAGCTTTCTTT,CASRTGIGGTEAFF
-,TRBJ2-2,TRBV30,-,TGTGCCTGGAGTCGCGGAAGGAACACCGGGGAGCTGTTTTTT,CAWSRGRNTGELFF
-,TRBJ1-1,TRBV7-9,-,TGTGCCAGCAGCATACAGGGTGGGGCTAAGGAAGCTTTCTTT,CASSIQGGAKEAFF
-,TRBJ2-7,TRBV28,-,TGTGCCAGCAGTTTGATTAGCACCTACGAGCAGTACTTC,CASSLISTYEQYF
TRBD1,TRBJ1-5,TRBV19,-,TGTGCCAGTAGTATAGGGGGGACAGGGAATCAGCCCCAGCATTTT,CASSIGGTGNQPQHF
TRBD1,TRBJ1-4,TRBV5-4,-,TGTGCCAGCAGCTTGTCCGGGACAGGGGGAGGAAAACTGTTTTTT,CASSLSGTGGGKLFF
-,TRBJ1-1,TRBV3-1/TRBV3-2,few,TGTGCCAGCAGGCGGGGGTCGAACACTGAAGCTTTCTTT,CASRRGSNTEAFF
-,TRBJ1-1,TRBV7-8,-,TGTGCCAGCAGCTTAGGGACAGTCTCTGAAGCTTTCTTT,CASSLGTVSEAFF
TRBD1,TRBJ1-2,TRBV7-2,-,TGTGCCAGCAGCCTGGCGGGACAGGGAGGCTACACCTTC,CASSLAGQGGYTF
-,TRBJ2-1,TRBV6-2/TRBV6-3,-,TGTGCCAGCAGCCAACACAACGGGAATGAGCAGTTCTTC,CASSQHNGNEQFF
TRBD1,TRBJ2-5,TRBV7-9,few,TGTGCCAGCAGCTTCGGGGACAGGTTTCAAGAGACCCAGTACTTC,CASSFGDRFQETQYF
-,TRBJ1-6,TRBV7-9,-,TGTGCCAGCAGCTTAGATTTTGGCGGGGGCCAAAACCAGCCACCCCTCCACTTT,CASSLDFGGGQNQPPLHF
TRBD1,TRBJ1-2,TRBV2,few,TGTGCCAGCATGGGACAGGGATTCTATGGCTACACCTTC,CASMGQGFYGYTF
-,TRBJ1-1,TRBV3-1/TRBV3-2,-,TGTGCCAGCAGCCAAGGACAGGTTTTGAACACTGAAGCTTTCTTT,CASSQGQVLNTEAFF
TRBD1,TRBJ1-5,TRBV10-2,-,TGCGCCAGCAGCACCGGGACAGGGGTCGGACAGCCCCAGCATTTT,CASSTGTGVGQPQHF
TRBD1,TRBJ1-2,TRBV5-6,-,TGTGCCAGCAGCCTGAGGGACAGCTATGGCTACACCTTC,CASSLRDSYGYTF